The rows below give T cell receptor beta chains drawn from one sample of a study of CD8 T cells in Susac syndrome. TCRdb redid the calling of the immunoSEQ multiplex PCR reads with MiXCR, one entry per CDR3 protein. The data show around 180,000 distinct CDR3 sequences, 85% to 95% seen once. The material sequenced was CD4+ T cells from PBMCs. The source of these receptors is a human donor with Susac syndrome. Each CDR3 is given with its conserved first and last residue. Each record gives: clone size, D gene, J gene, V gene, CDR3 DNA, CDR3 protein. D genes are given only for firm matches. Part of the rows lack a size; the others show once, few, many or a class for expanded clones.

>-|TRBD2|TRBJ2-3|TRBV6-1
TGTGCCAGCAGTCCTAATATACAGCGGGGGCGCACAGATACGCAGTATTTT
CASSPNIQRGRTDTQYF
>-|-|TRBJ2-4|TRBV15
TGTGCCACCAGCAGAGATAGGTTCGACATTCAGTACTTC
CATSRDRFDIQYF
>-|-|TRBJ1-5|TRBV3-1
TGTGCCAGCAGCCAAGATATCGGGGGAGGTCAGCCCCAGCATTTT
CASSQDIGGGQPQHF
>-|-|TRBJ1-1|TRBV11-2
TGTGCCAGCAACGATCAGACAGGTTCTGAAGCTTTCTTT
CASNDQTGSEAFF
>-|-|TRBJ1-2|TRBV29-1
TGCAGCGTTGTTCGGGGGCAGGGGTATGGCTACACCTTC
CSVVRGQGYGYTF
>-|-|TRBJ2-3|TRBV9
TGTGCCAGCAGCCTCGGGATCACAGATACGCAGTATTTT
CASSLGITDTQYF
>once|-|TRBJ2-1|TRBV7-2
TGTGCCAGCAGCTTAGCGGGGGTCGATGAGCAGTTCTTC
CASSLAGVDEQFF
>-|-|TRBJ2-7|TRBV18
TGTGCCAGCTCACGGGGACTCGCCTCCTACGAGCAGTACTTC
CASSRGLASYEQYF
>-|TRBD1|TRBJ1-4|TRBV29-1
TGCAGCGCGAGGGGGACAGGTGATAATGAAAAACTGTTTTTT
CSARGTGDNEKLFF
>-|TRBD1|TRBJ1-5|TRBV24-1
TGTGCCACCAGTGACTACGACAGGGGAGGACAGCCCCAGCATTTT
CATSDYDRGGQPQHF
>-|-|TRBJ2-5|TRBV6-2/TRBV6-3
TGTGCCAGCGCCTTTGGGGAGACCCAGTACTTC
CASAFGETQYF
>-|-|TRBJ1-1|TRBV7-2
TGTGCCAGCAGATTACAGGGTCAGGGGTCTGAAGCTTTCTTT
CASRLQGQGSEAFF
>-|-|TRBJ2-7|TRBV5-4
TGTGCCAGCACCAGAGAGGGTAGTTCCTACGAGCAGTACTTC
CASTREGSSYEQYF
>-|-|TRBJ2-3|TRBV14
TGTGCCAGCAGCCAACTAGCGACAGATACGCAGTATTTT
CASSQLATDTQYF
>-|-|TRBJ1-3|TRBV7-2
TGTGCCAGCAGCCCAGACTCTGGAAACACCATATATTTT
CASSPDSGNTIYF
>-|TRBD1|TRBJ1-1|TRBV7-2
TGTGCCAGCAGCTTAGGACAGGGGGCAGGTTTCTTT
CASSLGQGAGFF
>-|TRBD1|TRBJ2-5|TRBV19
TGTGCCAGTACCCGACAGGGGGTCGAGACCCAGTACTTC
CASTRQGVETQYF
>-|-|TRBJ2-7|TRBV5-4
TGTGCCAGCAGCTGGGACGGGTCCTACGAGCAGTACTTC
CASSWDGSYEQYF
>-|-|TRBJ2-1|TRBV6-2/TRBV6-3
TGTGCCAGCAGTTACCCCACAGCGTATGAGCAGTTCTTC
CASSYPTAYEQFF
>-|-|TRBJ2-3|TRBV25-1
TGTGCCAGCAGTGTGGGACAATCAGTCGGAGATACGCAGTATTTT
CASSVGQSVGDTQYF
>few|TRBD1|TRBJ2-1|TRBV6-6
TGTGCCAGCGGAGGAGGGACAGGGGCAAGGAATGAGCAGTTCTTC
CASGGGTGARNEQFF
>-|-|TRBJ1-3|TRBV29-1
TGCAGCGTTGAAGATTGGCAAAGGTCAGGGAGTGGAAACACCATATATTTT
CSVEDWQRSGSGNTIYF
>-|-|TRBJ2-1|TRBV29-1
TGCAGCGTTGGGTCAGGTGAGCAGTTCTTC
CSVGSGEQFF
>-|TRBD2|TRBJ2-5|TRBV24-1
TGTGCCACCAGTGATCCGACTAGCGTGGGGGAGACCCAGTACTTC
CATSDPTSVGETQYF
>-|TRBD2|TRBJ2-7|TRBV20-1
TGCAGTGCTAGCAGACTAGCGGCTTCCCCTGGCGAGCAGTACTTC
CSASRLAASPGEQYF
>-|TRBD1|TRBJ1-1|TRBV12-3/TRBV12-4
TGTGCCAGCAGAGCAGTCCCGGGACAGGCCATGAACACTGAAGCTTTCTTT
CASRAVPGQAMNTEAFF
>-|-|TRBJ1-2|TRBV27
TGTGCCAGCAGTTTCCTGACTAGTGCTAACTATGGCTACACCTTC
CASSFLTSANYGYTF
>-|TRBD1|TRBJ2-1|TRBV3-1
TGTGCCAGCAGCCAAGAGGGGCAGGGGGTTGCCAATGAGCAGTTCTTC
CASSQEGQGVANEQFF
>-|-|TRBJ1-2|TRBV30
TGTGCCGCGTCCCGTTTAGGGCTCCCCTCCACTTTAAACTATGGCTACACCTTC
CAASRLGLPSTLNYGYTF
>-|TRBD2|TRBJ2-7|TRBV9
TGTGCCAGCAGCGTAAGGGCTAGCGGGGGAAACGAGCAGTACTTC
CASSVRASGGNEQYF
>-|-|TRBJ2-3|TRBV24-1
TGTGCCACCAGTGGCAGGCCCAGCACAGATACGCAGTATTTT
CATSGRPSTDTQYF
>-|-|TRBJ2-7|TRBV29-1
TGCAGCGTTAGCAGGGAATACGAGCAGTACTTC
CSVSREYEQYF
>-|TRBD1|TRBJ2-7|TRBV7-2
TGTGCCAGCACCCACCGGACAGGGGCAGCCGAGCAGTACTTC
CASTHRTGAAEQYF
>-|-|TRBJ1-4|TRBV7-9
TGTGCCAGCAGCTTGGGACAACAACATGAAAAACTGTTTTTT
CASSLGQQHEKLFF
>few|-|TRBJ1-2|TRBV4-2
TGTGCCAGCAGCCAAGGACAGGCTAACTATGGCTACACCTTC
CASSQGQANYGYTF
>once|-|TRBJ2-7|TRBV7-8
TGTGCCAGCAGTACTAGCGGGGGACAGGGGGCGACCGAGCAGTACTTC
CASSTSGGQGATEQYF
>-|TRBD2|TRBJ2-5|TRBV3-1
TGTGCCAGCAGCCCCTTGGGAGATCTAGCGGGGTTAATGCCCCAGTACTTC
CASSPLGDLAGLMPQYF
>once|-|TRBJ2-2|TRBV3-1
TGTGCCAGCAGCCAAGATGGACCAAAGGCGAACACCGGGGAGCTGTTTTTT
CASSQDGPKANTGELFF
>-|TRBD1|TRBJ1-4|TRBV20-1
TGCAGTGCTGGGGACAGGGGTAATGAAAAACTGTTTTTT
CSAGDRGNEKLFF
>-|TRBD1|TRBJ2-7|TRBV7-9
TGTGCCAGCAGCATTCAGACAGGGGCGAAACTCGAGCAGTACTTC
CASSIQTGAKLEQYF
>-|-|TRBJ1-1|TRBV10-3
TGTGCCATCAGTGAGACGGGTAAGAACACTGAAGCTTTCTTT
CAISETGKNTEAFF
>-|-|TRBJ2-6|TRBV13
TGTGCCAGCAGCTTGGCGGACGGGGCCAACGTCCTGACTTTC
CASSLADGANVLTF
>-|-|TRBJ2-7|TRBV9
TGTGCCAGCAGCGTTCGGGCCTCTCGCAACGAGCAGTACTTC
CASSVRASRNEQYF
>-|-|TRBJ2-1|TRBV7-3
TGTGCCAGCAGCGATTACTATGAGCAGTTCTTC
CASSDYYEQFF
>-|-|TRBJ2-7|TRBV2
TGTGCCAGCAGCCTTAGACAGTCAGAGGGCGACGAGCAGTACTTC
CASSLRQSEGDEQYF
>-|-|TRBJ2-5|TRBV6-5
TGTGCCAGCAGTTACTCGATTAAGCGCCAAGAGACCCAGTACTTC
CASSYSIKRQETQYF
>-|TRBD1|TRBJ2-7|TRBV27
TGTGCCAGCAGCCCAGGACAGGCTACCTACGAGCAGTACTTC
CASSPGQATYEQYF
>-|-|TRBJ1-3|TRBV20-1
TGCAGTGCTAAGAGCGGGCCCCGCGATGGAAACACCATATATTTT
CSAKSGPRDGNTIYF
>-|-|TRBJ2-3|TRBV11-2
TGTGCCAGCAGTTTTAGCGGAGATACGCAGTATTTT
CASSFSGDTQYF
>-|-|TRBJ1-5|TRBV27
TGTGCCAGCAGTCCAACAACCAGCGGCAATCAGCCCCAGCATTTT
CASSPTTSGNQPQHF
>-|TRBD2|TRBJ2-3|TRBV20-1
TGCAGTGCTAAGAGGACTAGCGGGGGGGCAACAGATACGCAGTATTTT
CSAKRTSGGATDTQYF